A selection of T cell receptor beta chains follows, all from one sample in a study of blood T cell repertoires in COVID-19. Assay: immunoSEQ multiplex PCR; the TCRdb copy retains only in-frame clones and omits some. The sample has 200,000 or so clones, about 80% seen once. Source material: PBMCs or T cells enriched from blood (not recorded which). Receptors were obtained from a man in his fifties or sixties who had recovered from COVID-19. Each CDR3 is given with its conserved first and last residue.

TRBV11-2	TRBJ1-1	CASSRGQGLNTEAFF
TRBV14	TRBJ2-7	CASSQDRNRGPLPYEQYF
TRBV30	TRBJ1-2	CAWSVGVPYGYTF
TRBV27	TRBJ1-6	CASSLDRGRGSYNSPLHF
TRBV7-9	TRBJ1-3	CASSSRTGADTIYF
TRBV7-6	TRBJ1-5	CASSLKDPGQGISNQPQHF
TRBV10-3	TRBJ2-1	CAIRSSGADEQFF
TRBV7-2	TRBJ1-3	CASSLEAGDRNTIYF
TRBV11-3	TRBJ2-2	CASSLDRWLAGANTGELFF
TRBV5-4	TRBJ1-6	CATRDSYNSPLHF
TRBV2	TRBJ2-5	CASSDQRGTETQYF
TRBV29-1	TRBJ2-3	CSAAGTGISDTQYF
TRBV5-1	TRBJ1-1	CASSLLGVNTEAFF
TRBV12-3/TRBV12-4	TRBJ2-5	CASSPRQGETQYF
TRBV5-1	TRBJ1-1	CASSKGTGAQMNTEAFF
TRBV13	TRBJ1-1	CASSLDRTEAFF
TRBV7-2	TRBJ2-4	CASSLKYSHGENIQYF
TRBV15	TRBJ2-1	CATSRERGLAGGVGEQFF
TRBV6-5	TRBJ2-1	CASNRGGLNEQFF
TRBV2	TRBJ2-2	CATYPPGVNTGELFF
TRBV19	TRBJ1-2	CASSERTDRGYGYTF
TRBV11-2	TRBJ2-1	CASSFGFVGLPSGYNEQFF
TRBV19	TRBJ1-2	CASSLGQGAANYGYTF
TRBV7-6	TRBJ2-7	CASSSTTSGRFYEQYF
TRBV5-1	TRBJ2-1	CASSMGAYEQFF
TRBV4-3	TRBJ1-1	CASSQDREGEAFF
TRBV5-6	TRBJ1-2	CASSTDYYGYTF
TRBV28	TRBJ1-2	CASNRDGYGYTF
TRBV6-4	TRBJ2-4	CASETSCKNIQYF
TRBV5-1	TRBJ2-5	CASSLERGHAVETQYF
TRBV11-3	TRBJ2-1	CASSLGLDYNEQFF
TRBV5-1	TRBJ1-4	CASSLGGLTNEKLFF
TRBV9	TRBJ2-7	CASSVGRTIGEQYF
TRBV6-5	TRBJ2-1	CASSQIGTGRSEQFF
TRBV15	TRBJ2-5	CATQGHEETQYF
TRBV6-5	TRBJ1-6	CASSSDRVNSPLHF
TRBV5-1	TRBJ1-2	CASSLGQDPYGYTF
TRBV5-6	TRBJ1-1	CASSLDGLLNTEAFF
TRBV3-1/TRBV3-2	TRBJ2-7	CASSPDSGPYEQYF
TRBV5-1	TRBJ1-1	CASSFSGENTEAFF
TRBV7-9	TRBJ2-3	CASSLGPPAGGRDTQYF